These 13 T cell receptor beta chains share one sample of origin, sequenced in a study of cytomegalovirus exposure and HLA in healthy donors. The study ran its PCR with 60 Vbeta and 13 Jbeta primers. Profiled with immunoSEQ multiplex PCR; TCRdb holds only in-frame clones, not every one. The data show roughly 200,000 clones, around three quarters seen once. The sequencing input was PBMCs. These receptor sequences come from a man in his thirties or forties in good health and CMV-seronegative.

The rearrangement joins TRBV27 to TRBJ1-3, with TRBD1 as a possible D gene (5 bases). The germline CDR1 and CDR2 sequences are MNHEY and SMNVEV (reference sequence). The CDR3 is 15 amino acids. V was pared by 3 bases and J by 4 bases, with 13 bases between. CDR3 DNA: TGTGCCAGCAGTTTTAACGGGGGGTCGGGAAACACCATATATTTT. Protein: CASSFNGGSGNTIYF.

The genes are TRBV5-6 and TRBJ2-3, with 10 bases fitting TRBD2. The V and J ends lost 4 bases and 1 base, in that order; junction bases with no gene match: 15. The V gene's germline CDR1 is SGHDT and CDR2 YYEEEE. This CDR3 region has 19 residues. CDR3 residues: CASSQGTLTLAGGTDTQYF. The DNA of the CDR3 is TGTGCCAGCAGCCAAGGAACCCTGACCCTAGCGGGAGGCACAGATACGCAGTATTTT.

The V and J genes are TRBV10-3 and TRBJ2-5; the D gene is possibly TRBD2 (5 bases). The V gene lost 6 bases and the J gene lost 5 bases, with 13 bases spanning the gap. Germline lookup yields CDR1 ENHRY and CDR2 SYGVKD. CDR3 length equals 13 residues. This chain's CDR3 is CAIRPRERETQYF. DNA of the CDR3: TGTGCCATCAGGCCCCGGGAACGGGAGACCCAGTACTTC.

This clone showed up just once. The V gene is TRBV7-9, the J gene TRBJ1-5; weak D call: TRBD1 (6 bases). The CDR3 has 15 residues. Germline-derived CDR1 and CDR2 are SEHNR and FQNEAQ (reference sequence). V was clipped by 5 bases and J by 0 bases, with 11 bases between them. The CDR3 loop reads CASSGRGASNQPQHF. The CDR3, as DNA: TGTGCCAGCAGCGGACGGGGGGCTAGCAATCAGCCCCAGCATTTT.

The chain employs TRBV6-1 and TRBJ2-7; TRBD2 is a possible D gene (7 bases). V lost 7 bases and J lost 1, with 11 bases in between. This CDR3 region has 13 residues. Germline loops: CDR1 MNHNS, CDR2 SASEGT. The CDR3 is CASIRGGSYEQYF. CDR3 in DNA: TGTGCCAGCATTAGGGGGGGATCCTACGAGCAGTACTTC.

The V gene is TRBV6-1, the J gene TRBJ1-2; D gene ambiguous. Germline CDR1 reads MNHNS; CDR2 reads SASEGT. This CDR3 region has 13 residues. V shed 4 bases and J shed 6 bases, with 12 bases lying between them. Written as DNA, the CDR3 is TGTGCCAGCAGTGTGGCGGGTTTACATGGCTACACCTTC. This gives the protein CASSVAGLHGYTF.

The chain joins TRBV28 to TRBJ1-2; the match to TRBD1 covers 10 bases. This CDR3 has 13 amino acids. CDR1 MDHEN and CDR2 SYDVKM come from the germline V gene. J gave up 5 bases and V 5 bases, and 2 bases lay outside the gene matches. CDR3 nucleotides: TGTGCCAGCAGTACGGGACAGGGGTATGGCTACACCTTC. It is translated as CASSTGQGYGYTF.

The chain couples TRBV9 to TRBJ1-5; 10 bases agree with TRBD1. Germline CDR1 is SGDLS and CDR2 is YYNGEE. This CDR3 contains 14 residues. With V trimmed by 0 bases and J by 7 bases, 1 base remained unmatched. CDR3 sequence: CASSVGQGAQPQHF. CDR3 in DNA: TGTGCCAGCAGCGTAGGACAGGGGGCCCAGCCCCAGCATTTT.

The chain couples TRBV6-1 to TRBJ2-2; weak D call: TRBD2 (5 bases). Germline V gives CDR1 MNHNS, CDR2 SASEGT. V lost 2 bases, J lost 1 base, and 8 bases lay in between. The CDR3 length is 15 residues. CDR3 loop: CASSELRGNTGELFF. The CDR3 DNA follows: TGTGCCAGCAGTGAACTTCGGGGGAACACCGGGGAGCTGTTTTTT.

CDR3 nucleotides: TGTGCCAGCAGCTCTATCATACGGGACAGGGGTGGCTACGAGCAGTACTTC. The encoded protein is CASSSIIRDRGGYEQYF. The J gene is TRBJ2-5, the V gene TRBV5-6; 10 bases match TRBD1. The J call is doubtful: the DNA matches TRBJ2-7 better. The CDR3 loop spans 17 amino acids. Germline V gene data show CDR1 as SGHDT and CDR2 as YYEEEE.

The CDR3 DNA follows: TGCGCCAGCAGCCAAACCTACCGACTAGCCGGAAGCACAGATACGCAGTATTTT. It translates to CASSQTYRLAGSTDTQYF. The chain joins TRBV4-1 to TRBJ2-3, with 7 bases matching TRBD2. This CDR3 has 18 residues. The ends lost 2 bases at V and 0 bases at J; junction bases unmatched: 11. Looked up from germline, CDR1 is MGHRA and CDR2 is YSYEKL.

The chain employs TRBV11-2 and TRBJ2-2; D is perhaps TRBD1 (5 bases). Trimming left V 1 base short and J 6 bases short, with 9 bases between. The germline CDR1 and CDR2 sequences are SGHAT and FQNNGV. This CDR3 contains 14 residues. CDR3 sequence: CASSLVRGAGELFF. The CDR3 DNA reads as TGTGCCAGCAGCTTAGTTAGGGGCGCCGGGGAGCTGTTTTTT. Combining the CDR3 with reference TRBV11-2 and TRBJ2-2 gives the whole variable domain EAGVAQSPRYKIIEKRQSVAFWCNPISGHATLYWYQQILGQGPKLLIQFQNNGVVDDSQLPKDRFSAERLKGVDSTLKIQPAKLEDSAVYLCASSLVRGAGELFFGEGSRLTVL.

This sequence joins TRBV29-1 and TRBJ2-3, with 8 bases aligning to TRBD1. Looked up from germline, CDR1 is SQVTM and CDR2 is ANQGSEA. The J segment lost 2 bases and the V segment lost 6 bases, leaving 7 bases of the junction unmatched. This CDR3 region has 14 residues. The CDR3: CSVPTGANTDTQYF. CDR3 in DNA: TGCAGCGTCCCGACAGGGGCTAACACAGATACGCAGTATTTT.